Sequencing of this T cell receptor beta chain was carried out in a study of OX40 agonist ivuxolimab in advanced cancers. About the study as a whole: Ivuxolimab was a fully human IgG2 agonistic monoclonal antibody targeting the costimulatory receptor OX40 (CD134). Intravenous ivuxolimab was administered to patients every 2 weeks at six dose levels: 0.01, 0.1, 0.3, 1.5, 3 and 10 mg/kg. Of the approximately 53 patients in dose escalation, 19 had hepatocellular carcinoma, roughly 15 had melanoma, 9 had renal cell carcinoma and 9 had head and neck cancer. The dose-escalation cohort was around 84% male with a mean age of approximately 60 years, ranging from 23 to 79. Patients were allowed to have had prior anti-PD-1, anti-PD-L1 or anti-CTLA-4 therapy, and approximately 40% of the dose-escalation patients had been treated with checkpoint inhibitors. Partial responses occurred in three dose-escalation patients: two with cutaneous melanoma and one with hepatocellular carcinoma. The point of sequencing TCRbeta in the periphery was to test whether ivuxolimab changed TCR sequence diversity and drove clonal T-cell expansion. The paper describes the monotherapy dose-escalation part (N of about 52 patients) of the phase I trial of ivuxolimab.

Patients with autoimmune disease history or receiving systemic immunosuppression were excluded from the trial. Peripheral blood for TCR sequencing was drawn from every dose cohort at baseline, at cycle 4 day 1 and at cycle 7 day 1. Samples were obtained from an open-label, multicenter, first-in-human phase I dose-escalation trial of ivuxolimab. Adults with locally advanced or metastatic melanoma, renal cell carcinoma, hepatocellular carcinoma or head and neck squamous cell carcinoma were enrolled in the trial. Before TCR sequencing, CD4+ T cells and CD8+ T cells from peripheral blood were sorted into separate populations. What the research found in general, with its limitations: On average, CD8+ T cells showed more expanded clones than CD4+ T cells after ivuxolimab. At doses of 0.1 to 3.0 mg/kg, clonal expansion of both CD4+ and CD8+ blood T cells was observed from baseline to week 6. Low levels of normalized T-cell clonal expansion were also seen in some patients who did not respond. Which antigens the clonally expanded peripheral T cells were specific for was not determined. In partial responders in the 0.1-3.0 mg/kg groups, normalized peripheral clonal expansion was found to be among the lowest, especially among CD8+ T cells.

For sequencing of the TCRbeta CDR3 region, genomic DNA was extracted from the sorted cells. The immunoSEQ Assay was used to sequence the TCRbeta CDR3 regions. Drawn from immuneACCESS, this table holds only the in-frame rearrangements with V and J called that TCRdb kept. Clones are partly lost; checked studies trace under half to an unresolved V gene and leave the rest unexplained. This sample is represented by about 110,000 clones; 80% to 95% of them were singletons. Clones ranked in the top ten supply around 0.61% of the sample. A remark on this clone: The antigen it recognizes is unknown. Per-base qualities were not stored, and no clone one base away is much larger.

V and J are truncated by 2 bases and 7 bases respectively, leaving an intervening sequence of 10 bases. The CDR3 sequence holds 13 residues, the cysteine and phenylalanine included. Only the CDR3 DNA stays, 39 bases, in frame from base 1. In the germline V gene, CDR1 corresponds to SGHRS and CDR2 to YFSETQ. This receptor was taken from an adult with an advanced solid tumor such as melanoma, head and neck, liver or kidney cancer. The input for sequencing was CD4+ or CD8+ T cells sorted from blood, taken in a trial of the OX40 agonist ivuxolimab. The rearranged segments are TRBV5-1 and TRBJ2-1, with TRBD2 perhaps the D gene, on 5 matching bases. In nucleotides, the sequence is TGCGCCAGCAGCTTTGAGGGCTCTAATGAGCAGTTCTTC. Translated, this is CASSFEGSNEQFF.